This T cell receptor beta chain was recorded in a study of T cell repertoires in cytomegalovirus infection. On the study more broadly: Both CMV infection and a matching HLA type were indicated by public TCR beta signatures.

Germline V CDR1 and CDR2: DFQATT, SNEGSKA (reference sequence). The V end was cut by 3 bases, the J end by 1 base, with 6 bases between. CDR3 length equals 13 residues. Remarks on this clonotype: Its target is unknown.

TCRdb reanalysed the reads using MiXCR and keeps one entry per CDR3 protein. The table lists approximately 600,000 distinct CDR3 sequences, just under 40% of them singletons. Whole-study results and caveats: Frequencies of public TCR beta families were cumulated, and this identified carriers of CMV plus the relevant HLA. Clonotype analysis showed dominance of the ex vivo response by HLA-C-restricted CMV-specific TCR beta clonotypes.

The sequences come from cultured PBMCs, collected from culture after CMV antigen stimulation. V usage is TRBV20-1 and J usage is TRBJ2-2; no clear D. The receptor was isolated from a human donor in good health (CMV status not recorded). Some clones in this sample may be carry-over from other donors' samples. The DNA for the CDR3 is TGCAGTGCTAGGGGGATGAACACCGGGGAGCTGTTTTTT. Translation: CSARGMNTGELFF.